One and the same sample provided the 13 T cell receptor beta chains below, sequenced in a study of T cell clonality in common variable immunodeficiency. Sequencing used immunoSEQ multiplex PCR; TCRdb keeps in-frame clones, though not all of them. The sample yields around 45,000 clones, without any singletons. The sequenced material came from peripheral blood mononuclear cells. These receptors all stem from a person aged 18 to 70 in good health.

This clone was counted at least ten times. The observed sequence ends 3 residues before the CDR3 terminus, with the missing tail filled in from the germline J gene. This chain connects TRBV20-1 to TRBJ2-7, with D perhaps matching TRBD2 (6 bases). The CDR3 runs 13 residues. Trimming took off 0 bases at V and 2 bases at J, with 8 bases between the two ends. Germline-derived CDR1 and CDR2 are DFQATT and SNEGSKA (reference sequence). The part of the CDR3 DNA that was read is TGCAGTGCTAGAGATGGCGGGACCTACGAG. This encodes CSARDGGTYE. The full-length CDR3 reads as CSARDGGTYEQYF.

This clone was seen at least ten times. The read terminates 3 residues ahead of where the CDR3 ends, so the germline J gene completes it. The V gene is TRBV4-1, the J gene TRBJ2-5; D is unclear. The CDR3 loop spans 13 amino acids. V lost 2 bases and J lost 3, with 7 bases in between. In germline, CDR1 is MGHRA, CDR2 YSYEKL. The part of the CDR3 DNA that was read is TGCGCCAGCAGCCAATTCAGGAAAGAGACC. It translates to CASSQFRKET. From start to end, the CDR3 is CASSQFRKETQYF.

This clone was seen many times. The read ends 3 residues before the CDR3 terminus; that terminus is restored from the germline J gene. The gene calls are TRBV11-2 and TRBJ1-2; D ambiguous. The CDR3 loop spans 14 amino acids. Germline V CDR1 and CDR2: SGHAT, FQNNGV. The V end was cut by 1 base, the J end by 3 bases, with 9 bases between. The CDR3 reads CASSLVRGYYGYTF. Partial CDR3 DNA: TGTGCCAGCAGCTTAGTCCGCGGGTACTATGGC.

In its sample, this clone was seen many times. Read coverage stops 3 residues before the CDR3 terminus; the germline J gene supplies the remainder. Other DNA variants within this sample encode the same CDR3. The chain couples TRBV7-9 to TRBJ1-3; D is undetermined. The V end was cut by 0 bases, the J end by 0 bases, with 6 bases between. The CDR3 spans 15 residues. CDR1 and CDR2 (germline): SEHNR, FQNEAQ (reference sequence). The CDR3 sequence: CASSLAAPSGNTIYF. Partial CDR3 DNA: TGTGCCAGCAGCTTAGCGGCCCCCTCTGGAAACACC.

At least ten counts were recorded for this clone. The read gets to within 3 residues of the CDR3 end, and the germline J gene fills in the rest. The genes are TRBV7-9 and TRBJ2-2; D unclear. V lost 2 bases and J 5 bases, leaving 6 bases between the germline ends. Germline lookup yields CDR1 SEHNR and CDR2 FQNEAQ (reference sequence). The CDR3 contains 13 residues. Partial CDR3 DNA: TGTGCCAGCAGCTTAAGAGGTACCGGGGAG. The encoded protein is CASSLRGTGE. Given in full, the CDR3 is CASSLRGTGELFF. The variable domain in full, with the rest retrieved from reference TRBV7-9 and TRBJ2-2, is DTGVSQNPRHKITKRGQNVTFRCDPISEHNRLYWYRQTLGQGPEFLTYFQNEAQLEKSRLLSDRFSAERPKGSFSTLEIQRTEQGDSAMYLCASSLRGTGELFFGEGSRLTVL.

This clone was detected many times. The read comes to an end 3 residues before the CDR3 does, leaving the germline J gene to fill in the end. This sequence joins TRBV7-9 and TRBJ1-2; D unclear. The CDR3 consists of 14 residues. From germline, CDR1 is SEHNR and CDR2 FQNEAQ (reference sequence). Trimming shortened V by 5 bases and J by 4 bases, and 14 bases separated the two germline ends. CDR3 DNA, as far as it was read: TGTGCCAGCAGCACCCCCGGGGAGTTCTATGGC. It is translated as CASSTPGEFYG. The complete CDR3 sequence is CASSTPGEFYGYTF.

This clone came up many times. Read sequence stops 3 residues before the CDR3 end, and the germline J gene provides the missing end. This chain uses TRBV6-1 with TRBJ2-5, with D possibly TRBD1 on 6 matching bases. CDR3 length equals 14 residues. V dropped 4 bases and J dropped 5 bases, with 14 bases sitting between them. The germline V gene encodes CDR1 MNHNS and CDR2 SASEGT. This chain's CDR3 is CASSGGRGSETQYF. CDR3 DNA (partial): TGTGCCAGCAGTGGGGGCAGGGGATCCGAGACC.

This clone was detected many times. Coverage ceases 3 residues before the CDR3 finishes, and the germline J gene fills in the end. The V call is TRBV6-1, the J call TRBJ1-6, with 7 bases fitting TRBD1. The V and J ends lost 7 bases and 7 bases, in that order; junction bases with no gene match: 4. This CDR3 comprises 13 residues. Germline V gene sequence: CDR1 MNHNS, CDR2 SASEGT. CDR3 residues: CASIDRENSPLHF. The DNA read from the CDR3 is TGTGCCAGCATTGACAGGGAAAATTCACCC.

This clone was detected many times. The read is 3 residues too short to cover the CDR3 end, so that end is filled in from the germline J gene. This chain joins TRBV19 and TRBJ1-5; no definite D call. The ends were cut back, 5 bases at V and 4 bases at J, with 15 bases in the middle. The CDR3 spans 15 residues. Germline CDR1 LNHDA, CDR2 SQIVND (reference sequence). The sequenced CDR3 bases are TGTGCCAGTAGTGAGGCGGGCTTTGGGAATCAGCCC. This codes for CASSEAGFGNQP. The whole CDR3 reads CASSEAGFGNQPQHF.

Remarks on this clone: The read falls 3 residues short of the CDR3 end, and the missing part is taken from the germline J gene. The V gene is TRBV7-8, the J gene TRBJ2-1; the D gene is possibly TRBD2 (5 bases). Germline V gene data show CDR1 as SGHVS and CDR2 as FQNEAQ. CDR3 length: 16 residues. V lost 5 bases, J lost 1 base, and 15 bases lay in between. The DNA read from the CDR3 is TGTGCCAGCAGCCCCGGACTGACTTCATCCTACAATGAG. As protein: CASSPGLTSSYNE. In full, the CDR3 is CASSPGLTSSYNEQFF.

This clone was detected a few times. The CDR3 extends 3 residues past the end of the read, so its final part is completed from the germline J gene. The chain combines TRBV5-1 with TRBJ2-5; 11 bases are shared with TRBD2. This CDR3 is built from 16 residues. With V trimmed by 4 bases and J by 1 base, 6 bases remained unmatched. CDR1 and CDR2 from the germline V gene are SGHRS and YFSETQ. CDR3 in amino acids: CASSLRLAGIQETQYF. The DNA read from the CDR3 is TGCGCCAGCAGCCTCCGACTAGCGGGGATCCAAGAGACC.

Comments on this clone: The CDR3 goes on 3 residues after the read ends, and that part is filled in from the germline J gene. V is TRBV23-1 and J is TRBJ1-1; tentative D call: TRBD1 (6 bases). TRBV23-1 is an ORF, with its function uncertain. There are 15 residues in the CDR3. Trimming took 1 base from V and 3 from J, leaving 12 bases between them. This CDR3 reads CASSQWGGADTEAFF. The covered CDR3 bases are TGCGCCAGCAGTCAATGGGGGGGGGCTGACACTGAA.

This clone was counted many times. The CDR3 end falls 3 residues outside the read, so it is completed with the germline J gene. The V gene is TRBV4-1, the J gene TRBJ2-3, with 7 positions matching TRBD2. Germline assignment: CDR1 MGHRA and CDR2 YSYEKL. The V segment lost 0 bases and the J segment 3 bases; nucleotides outside the gene matches: 6. The CDR3 is 16 residues long. The CDR3 reads CASSQDGSGGTDTQYF. Incomplete CDR3 DNA: TGCGCCAGCAGCCAAGATGGTTCGGGGGGAACAGATACG.